This TCR beta chain was observed in a study of blood T cell repertoires in COVID-19. Study-level information: Samples representing acute and convalescent COVID-19 were sourced from the United States, Italy and Spain. The cDNA or gDNA used as material had been derived from T cells, B-cell-depleted T cells, or PBMCs.

Germline V gives CDR1 LGHDT, CDR2 YNNKEL (reference sequence). This CDR3 is 15 amino acids long. Trimming took off 2 bases at V and 1 base at J, with 10 bases between the two ends. How the authors handled the data: Amplification of reference gene primers was used by the study to estimate nucleated cell counts. Clones were sequenced by immunoSEQ multiplex PCR, and TCRdb holds only the in-frame ones, with some missing. V, J and clone size reflect that table, while D and trimming were determined from the DNA. This sample carries about 140,000 clones, around 80% of them seen once, and the ten largest clones take 1.9%.

The source is a woman aged 55-69 years with acute or convalescent COVID-19. This chain links TRBV3-1 (or the pseudogene TRBV3-2) with TRBJ2-3; D might be TRBD2 (5 bases). The sequenced sample consisted of peripheral blood. The CDR3 DNA follows: TGTGCCAGCAGCCAAAAACTAGGTGGCACAGATACGCAGTATTTT. This encodes CASSQKLGGTDTQYF.